This TCR beta chain came from a study of control samples from healthy donors and cancer patients. Trimming stripped 5 bases from V and 8 bases from J, with 18 bases between. The CDR3 runs 14 residues. CDR1 is MNHEY, CDR2 SVGEGT, per germline. Sequencing used immunoSEQ multiplex PCR; TCRdb keeps in-frame clones, though not all of them. Among roughly 83,000 clones, roughly four fifths were seen once, and the ten largest hold over 7.5%. The sequencing sample was made of blood. The TCR comes from a woman aged 60-70 years in good health. The J gene is TRBJ1-1, the V gene TRBV6-2 or TRBV6-3, with a weak D call TRBD1 (6 bases). The CDR3 protein is CASSGDKMAKEAFF. CDR3 sequence (DNA): TGTGCCAGCAGTGGGGACAAGATGGCCAAGGAAGCTTTCTTT.